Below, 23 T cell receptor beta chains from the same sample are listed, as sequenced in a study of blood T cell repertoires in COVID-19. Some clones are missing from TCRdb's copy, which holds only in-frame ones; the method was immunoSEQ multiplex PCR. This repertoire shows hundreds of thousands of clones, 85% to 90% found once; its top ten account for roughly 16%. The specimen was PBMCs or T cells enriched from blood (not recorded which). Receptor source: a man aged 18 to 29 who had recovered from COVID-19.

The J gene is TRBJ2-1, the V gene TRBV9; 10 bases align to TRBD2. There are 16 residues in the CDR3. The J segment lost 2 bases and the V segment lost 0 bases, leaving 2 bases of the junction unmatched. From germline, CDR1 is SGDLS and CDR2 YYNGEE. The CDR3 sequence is CASSVGTSGAYNEQFF. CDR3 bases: TGTGCCAGCAGCGTAGGGACTAGCGGTGCCTACAATGAGCAGTTCTTC. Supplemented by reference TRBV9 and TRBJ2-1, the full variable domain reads DSGVTQTPKHLITATGQRVTLRCSPRSGDLSVYWYQQSLDQGLQFLIQYYNGEERAKGNILERFSAQQFPDLHSELNLSSLELGDSALYFCASSVGTSGAYNEQFFGPGTRLTVL.

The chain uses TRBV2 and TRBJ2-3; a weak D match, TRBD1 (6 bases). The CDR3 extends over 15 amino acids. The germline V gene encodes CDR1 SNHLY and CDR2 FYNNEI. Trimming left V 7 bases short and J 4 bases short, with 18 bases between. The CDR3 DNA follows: TGTGCCAGCACTAAATTGGTCGAGGGGGCAGATACGCAGTATTTT. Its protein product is CASTKLVEGADTQYF.

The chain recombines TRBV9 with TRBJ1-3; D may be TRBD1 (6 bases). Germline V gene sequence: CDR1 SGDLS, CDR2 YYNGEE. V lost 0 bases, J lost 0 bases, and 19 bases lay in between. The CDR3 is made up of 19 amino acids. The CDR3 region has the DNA TGTGCCAGCAGCGTAGGGATTACTCTGGGGGCTACCTCTGGAAACACCATATATTTT. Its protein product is CASSVGITLGATSGNTIYF. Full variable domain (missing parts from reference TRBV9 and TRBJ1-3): DSGVTQTPKHLITATGQRVTLRCSPRSGDLSVYWYQQSLDQGLQFLIQYYNGEERAKGNILERFSAQQFPDLHSELNLSSLELGDSALYFCASSVGITLGATSGNTIYFGEGSWLTVV.

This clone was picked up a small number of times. The CDR3 DNA sequence: TGTGCCAGCAGCCACTCTAGCGGGAGGGCCCTGGACAATGAGCAGTTCTTC. The encoded protein is CASSHSSGRALDNEQFF. This rearrangement joins TRBV11-2 to TRBJ2-1; 12 bases line up with TRBD2. Trimming removed 5 bases from V and 5 bases from J; junction bases left unmatched: 10. The germline V gene encodes CDR1 SGHAT and CDR2 FQNNGV. This CDR3 has 17 residues. The full variable domain, completed using reference TRBV11-2 and TRBJ2-1, is EAGVAQSPRYKIIEKRQSVAFWCNPISGHATLYWYQQILGQGPKLLIQFQNNGVVDDSQLPKDRFSAERLKGVDSTLKIQPAKLEDSAVYLCASSHSSGRALDNEQFFGPGTRLTVL.

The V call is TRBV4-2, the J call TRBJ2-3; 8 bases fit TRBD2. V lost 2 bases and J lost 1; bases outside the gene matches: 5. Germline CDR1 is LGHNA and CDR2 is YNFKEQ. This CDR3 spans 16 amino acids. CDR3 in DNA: TGTGCCAGCAGCCAAACAGCGGGGGCCCGCACAGATACGCAGTATTTT. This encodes CASSQTAGARTDTQYF.

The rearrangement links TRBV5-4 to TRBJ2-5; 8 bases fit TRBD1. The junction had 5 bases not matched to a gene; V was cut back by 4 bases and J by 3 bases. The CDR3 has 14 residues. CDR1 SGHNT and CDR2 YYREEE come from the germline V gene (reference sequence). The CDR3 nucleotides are TGTGCCAGCAGCCTCCGGGACAGGAAAGAGACCCAGTACTTC. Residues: CASSLRDRKETQYF.

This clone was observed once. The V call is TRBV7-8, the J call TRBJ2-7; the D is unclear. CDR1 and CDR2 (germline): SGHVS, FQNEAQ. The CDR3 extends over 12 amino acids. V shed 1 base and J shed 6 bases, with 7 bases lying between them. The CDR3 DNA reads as TGTGCCAGCAGCTTAGGGGCAGCCGAGCAGTACTTC. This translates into CASSLGAAEQYF.

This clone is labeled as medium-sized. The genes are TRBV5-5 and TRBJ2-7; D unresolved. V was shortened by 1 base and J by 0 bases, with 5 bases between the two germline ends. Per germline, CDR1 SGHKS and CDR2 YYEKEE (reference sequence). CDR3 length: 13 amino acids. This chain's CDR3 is CASSLTVSYEQYF. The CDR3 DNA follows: TGTGCCAGCAGCTTGACAGTCTCCTACGAGCAGTACTTC. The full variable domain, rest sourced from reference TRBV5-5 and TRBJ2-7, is DAGVTQSPTHLIKTRGQQVTLRCSPISGHKSVSWYQQVLGQGPQFIFQYYEKEERGRGNFPDRFSARQFPNYSSELNVNALLLGDSALYLCASSLTVSYEQYFGPGTRLTVT.

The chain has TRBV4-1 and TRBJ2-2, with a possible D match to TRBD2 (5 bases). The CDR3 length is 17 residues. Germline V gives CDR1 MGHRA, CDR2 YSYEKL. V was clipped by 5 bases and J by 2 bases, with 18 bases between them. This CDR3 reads CASSAGGRPPNTGELFF. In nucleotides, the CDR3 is TGCGCCAGCAGCGCCGGAGGTCGCCCCCCAAACACCGGGGAGCTGTTTTTT.

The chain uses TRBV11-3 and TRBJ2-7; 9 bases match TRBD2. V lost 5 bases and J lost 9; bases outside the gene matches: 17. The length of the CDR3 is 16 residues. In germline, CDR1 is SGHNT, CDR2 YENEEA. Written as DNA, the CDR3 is TGTGCCAGCAGCCCCCCGACAGGGACTAGCTTTAAAGCGCAGTACTTC. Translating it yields CASSPPTGTSFKAQYF.

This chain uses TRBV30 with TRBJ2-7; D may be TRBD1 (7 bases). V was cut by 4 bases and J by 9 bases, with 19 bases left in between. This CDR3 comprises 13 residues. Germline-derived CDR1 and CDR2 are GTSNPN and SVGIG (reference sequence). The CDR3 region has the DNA TGTGCCTGGACTGGGGACAGCCCCGGGGGGCAGTACTTC. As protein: CAWTGDSPGGQYF.

The CDR3 region has the DNA TGTGCCAGCACCCTGCAAGAGACCCAGTACTTC. Its translation is CASTLQETQYF. The chain couples TRBV3-1 (or the pseudogene TRBV3-2) to TRBJ2-5; D gene ambiguous. The CDR3 totals 11 residues. Germline-derived CDR1 and CDR2 are LGHDT and YNNKEL (reference sequence). Trimming left V 7 bases short and J 2 bases short, with 5 bases between.

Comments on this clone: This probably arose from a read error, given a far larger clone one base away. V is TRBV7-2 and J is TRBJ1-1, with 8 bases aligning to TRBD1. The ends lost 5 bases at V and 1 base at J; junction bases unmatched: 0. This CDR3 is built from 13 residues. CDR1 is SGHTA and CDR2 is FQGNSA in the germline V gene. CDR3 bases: TGTGCCAGCAGCGACAGGGGGAACACTGAAGCTTTCTTT. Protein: CASSDRGNTEAFF.

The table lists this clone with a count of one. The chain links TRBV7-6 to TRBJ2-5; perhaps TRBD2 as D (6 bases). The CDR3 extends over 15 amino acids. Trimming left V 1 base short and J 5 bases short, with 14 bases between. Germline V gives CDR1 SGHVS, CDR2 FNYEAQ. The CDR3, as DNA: TGTGCCAGCAGCTTAGTTGGCGTAGGGAGGGAGACCCAGTACTTC. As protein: CASSLVGVGRETQYF.

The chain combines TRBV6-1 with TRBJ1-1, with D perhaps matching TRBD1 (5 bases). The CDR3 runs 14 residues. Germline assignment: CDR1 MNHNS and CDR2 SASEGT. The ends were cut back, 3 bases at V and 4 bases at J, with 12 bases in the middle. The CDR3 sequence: CASSDVRRGTEAFF. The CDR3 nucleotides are TGTGCCAGCAGTGATGTACGTAGGGGCACTGAAGCTTTCTTT.

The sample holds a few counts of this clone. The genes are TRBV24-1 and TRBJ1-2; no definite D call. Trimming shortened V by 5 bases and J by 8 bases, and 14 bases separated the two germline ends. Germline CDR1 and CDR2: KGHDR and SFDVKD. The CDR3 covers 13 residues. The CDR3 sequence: CATSANDRSGYTF. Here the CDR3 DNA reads TGTGCCACCAGTGCCAATGACCGGAGCGGCTACACCTTC.

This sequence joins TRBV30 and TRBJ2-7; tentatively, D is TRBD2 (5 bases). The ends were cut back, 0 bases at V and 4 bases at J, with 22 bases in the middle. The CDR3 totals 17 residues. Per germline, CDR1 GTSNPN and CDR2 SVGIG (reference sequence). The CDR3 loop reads CAWSVPGGYWIRYEQYF. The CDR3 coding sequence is TGTGCCTGGAGTGTACCCGGCGGGTATTGGATCCGATACGAGCAGTACTTC.

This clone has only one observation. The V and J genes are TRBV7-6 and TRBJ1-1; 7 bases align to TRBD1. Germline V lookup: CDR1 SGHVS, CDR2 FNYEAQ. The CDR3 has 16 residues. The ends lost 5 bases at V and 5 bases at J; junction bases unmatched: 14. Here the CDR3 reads CASSPGQQSMRTEAFF. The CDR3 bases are TGTGCCAGCAGCCCGGGACAGCAGTCGATGAGGACTGAAGCTTTCTTT. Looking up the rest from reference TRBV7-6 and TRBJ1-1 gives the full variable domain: GAGVSQSPRYKVTKRGQDVALRCDPISGHVSLYWYRQALGQGPEFLTYFNYEAQQDKSGLPNDRFSAERPEGSISTLTIQRTEQRDSAMYRCASSPGQQSMRTEAFFGQGTRLTVV.

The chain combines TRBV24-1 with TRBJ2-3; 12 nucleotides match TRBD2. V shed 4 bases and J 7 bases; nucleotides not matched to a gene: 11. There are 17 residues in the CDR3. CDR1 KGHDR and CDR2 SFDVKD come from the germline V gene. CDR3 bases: TGTGCCACCAGTGACCCAACCCTAGCGGGAGGGCCGCATACGCAGTATTTT. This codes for CATSDPTLAGGPHTQYF.

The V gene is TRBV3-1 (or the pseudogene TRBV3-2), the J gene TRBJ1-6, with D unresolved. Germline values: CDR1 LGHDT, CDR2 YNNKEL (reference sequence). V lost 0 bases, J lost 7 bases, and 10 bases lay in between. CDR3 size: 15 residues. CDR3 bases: TGTGCCAGCAGCCAAGATCAGGCAGTGAATTCACCCCTCCACTTT. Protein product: CASSQDQAVNSPLHF.

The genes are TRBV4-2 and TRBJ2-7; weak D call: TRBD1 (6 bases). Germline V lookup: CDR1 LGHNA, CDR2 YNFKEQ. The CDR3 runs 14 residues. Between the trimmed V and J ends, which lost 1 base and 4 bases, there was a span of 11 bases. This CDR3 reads CASSQGSTGYEQYF. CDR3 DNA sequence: TGTGCCAGCAGCCAAGGCTCCACAGGGTACGAGCAGTACTTC.

The CDR3 nucleotides are TGTGCCTGGATCGTAGCAGGGGGCTGGGGCTACACCTTC. It translates to CAWIVAGGWGYTF. V is TRBV30 and J is TRBJ1-2; 8 bases fit TRBD1. This CDR3 contains 13 residues. V was clipped by 4 bases and J by 8 bases; unmatched bases: 9. The germline V gene has CDR1 GTSNPN and CDR2 SVGIG (reference sequence).

The CDR3 DNA reads TGTGCCAGCATGCACCCTGGACTAGTAAGCGGCCGAGAGACCCAGTACTTC. Its protein is CASMHPGLVSGRETQYF. The chain recombines TRBV9 with TRBJ2-5, with 7 bases matching TRBD2. The CDR3 loop spans 17 amino acids. V was pared by 6 bases and J by 4 bases, with 18 bases of the junction left unmatched. Germline loops: CDR1 SGDLS, CDR2 YYNGEE.